This TCR beta chain stems from a study of shared clonotypes between healthy human individuals. The CDR3 runs 14 residues. J was trimmed by 10 bases and V by 8 bases; bases with no gene match: 14. From germline, CDR1 is MDHEN and CDR2 SYDVKM. Method: immunoSEQ multiplex PCR; TCRdb's copy keeps in-frame clones and lacks some. This sample has roughly 2.5 million clones, with around 90% found just once. Naive CD4+ cells were CD45RA-selected; the remaining cells were memory. The V call is TRBV28, the J call TRBJ1-2; TRBD1 matches at 9 bases. Material: naive CD4+ T cells sorted from blood. The subset: CD45RA+ positively selected. The sequence was collected from a young man in good health. The CDR3 loop reads CASVGGQGSNFYTF. CDR3 coding DNA: TGTGCCAGCGTTGGGGGACAGGGCTCCAATTTCTACACCTTC.